These T cell receptor beta chains were read from a single sample in a study of blood T cell repertoires in COVID-19. Using immunoSEQ multiplex PCR, the repertoire was profiled, and TCRdb retains in-frame clones only, with some absent. Of approximately 140,000 clones in the sample, 65% to 85% were seen once. Sequencing was done on a sample of peripheral blood. These receptors all stem from an elderly woman with acute or convalescent COVID-19. The CDR3 runs from the conserved cysteine through the conserved F or W. A D gene is named only where the DNA matches it firmly. Not all rows give a size; the values are once, few, many and, for expanded clones, a class.

>TRBJ1-5|TRBV7-9|.|.
CASSPGGIGNQPQHF
TGTGCCAGCAGCCCCGGAGGGATTGGCAATCAGCCCCAGCATTTT
>TRBJ1-5|TRBV5-1|.|.
CASSLGQNSNQPQHF
TGCGCCAGCAGCTTGGGACAGAATAGCAATCAGCCCCAGCATTTT
>TRBJ1-3|TRBV4-1|few|.
CASSQEGLGRNRNTIYF
TGCGCCAGCAGCCAAGAGGGTTTGGGCAGGAACCGAAACACCATATATTTT
>TRBJ2-3|TRBV7-2|.|TRBD1
CASSSNRGDTQYF
TGTGCCAGCAGCTCAAACAGGGGAGATACGCAGTATTTT
>TRBJ1-1|TRBV18|.|.
CASSLNHRRSGDTEAFF
TGTGCCAGCTCACTCAACCACAGAAGGTCGGGAGACACTGAAGCTTTCTTT
>TRBJ1-5|TRBV6-2/TRBV6-3|.|TRBD1
CASSYTGTGDQPQHF
TGTGCCAGCAGTTACACCGGGACAGGGGATCAGCCCCAGCATTTT
>TRBJ1-1|TRBV28|.|.
CASSGGNGFKAFF
TGTGCCAGCAGTGGGGGGAACGGCTTCAAAGCTTTCTTT
>TRBJ1-3|TRBV7-2|.|.
CASSLDSRTGNTIYF
TGTGCCAGCAGCTTAGACAGCAGAACTGGAAACACCATATATTTT
>TRBJ1-2|TRBV19|.|TRBD1
CASSSGTGRGYTF
TGTGCCAGTAGTAGTGGGACAGGGCGAGGCTACACCTTC
>TRBJ2-6|TRBV27|few|TRBD1
CASRKQGAEGANVLTF
TGTGCCAGCCGCAAACAGGGGGCAGAGGGGGCCAACGTCCTGACTTTC
>TRBJ1-3|TRBV4-3|few|.
CASSQDMPGSSGNTIYF
TGCGCCAGCAGCCAAGATATGCCAGGTAGCTCTGGAAACACCATATATTTT
>TRBJ2-7|TRBV6-5|.|.
CASSSRGFEQYF
TGTGCCAGCAGTTCCCGGGGGTTTGAGCAGTACTTC
>TRBJ2-7|TRBV21-1|.|.
CASSCNRGNEQYF
TGTGCCAGCAGCTGTAATCGAGGGAACGAGCAGTACTTC
>TRBJ2-3|TRBV10-3|.|TRBD2
CAISESGEAGGPFGTDTQYF
TGTGCCATCAGTGAGTCTGGAGAAGCGGGAGGGCCGTTTGGGACAGATACGCAGTATTTT
>TRBJ2-5|TRBV11-2|.|TRBD1
CASSSGQGPQETQYF
TGTGCCAGCAGCTCGGGACAGGGACCCCAGGAGACCCAGTACTTC
>TRBJ2-1|TRBV7-9|.|TRBD2
CASSLTSGYYNEQFF
TGTGCCAGCAGCTTGACTAGCGGGTACTACAATGAGCAGTTCTTC
>TRBJ2-5|TRBV11-2|.|.
CASSLGAWAVQETQYF
TGTGCCAGCAGCTTAGGGGCCTGGGCAGTACAAGAGACCCAGTACTTC
>TRBJ1-5|TRBV3-1/TRBV3-2|.|TRBD1
CASSQDGTGGQPQHF
TGTGCCAGCAGCCAAGACGGGACAGGGGGTCAGCCCCAGCATTTT
>TRBJ1-6|TRBV11-2|.|.
CASSLLSVNSPLHF
TGTGCCAGCAGCTTATTATCAGTTAATTCACCCCTCCACTTT
>TRBJ2-2|TRBV5-1|.|TRBD1
CASKPGQGGTGELFF
TGCGCCAGCAAGCCGGGACAGGGAGGGACCGGGGAGCTGTTTTTT
>TRBJ2-1|TRBV2|.|.
CASRKDSYNEQFF
TGTGCCAGCAGAAAGGACAGTTACAATGAGCAGTTCTTC
>TRBJ2-7|TRBV10-1|.|.
CASSGTRAGDEQYF
TGCGCCAGCAGTGGGACCAGGGCTGGGGACGAGCAGTACTTC
>TRBJ2-7|TRBV7-2|.|.
CASSFDSGFYEQYF
TGTGCCAGCAGCTTCGATAGCGGCTTTTACGAGCAGTACTTC
>TRBJ1-2|TRBV27|once|.
CASRYVGQGTGIEYTF
TGTGCCAGCAGATACGTAGGGCAGGGGACGGGTATTGAGTACACCTTC
>TRBJ2-7|TRBV3-1/TRBV3-2|.|.
CASSLGQGPPYEQYF
TGTGCCAGCAGCCTTGGGCAGGGGCCGCCGTACGAGCAGTACTTC
>TRBJ2-7|TRBV11-2|.|.
CASSPLGASSSEQYF
TGTGCCAGCAGCCCGCTCGGTGCCTCTAGCTCCGAGCAGTACTTC
>TRBJ1-1|TRBV7-9|.|TRBD1
CASSLAGQGAFGTEAFF
TGTGCCAGCAGCTTAGCCGGCCAGGGGGCATTTGGCACTGAAGCTTTCTTT
>TRBJ2-6|TRBV3-1/TRBV3-2|.|.
CASSQDVAGSNSGANVLTF
TGTGCCAGCAGCCAAGACGTGGCAGGCAGTAACTCTGGGGCCAACGTCCTGACTTTC
>TRBJ2-5|TRBV7-2|.|.
CASSPGTLKTQYF
TGTGCCAGCAGCCCCGGGACTCTAAAGACCCAGTACTTC
>TRBJ1-6|TRBV5-8|.|.
CASSTGRTYNSPLHF
TGTGCCAGCAGCACCGGACGGACTTATAATTCACCCCTCCACTTT
>TRBJ2-2|TRBV5-6|.|.
CASSFWQNRNTGELFF
TGTGCCAGCAGCTTCTGGCAGAACAGGAACACCGGGGAGCTGTTTTTT
>TRBJ2-7|TRBV12-3/TRBV12-4|.|.
CASSQQKLYEQYF
TGTGCCAGCAGTCAACAGAAACTTTACGAGCAGTACTTC
>TRBJ2-7|TRBV5-1|.|.
CASSSGLGASYEQYF
TGCGCCAGCAGCTCAGGGTTGGGGGCCTCCTACGAGCAGTACTTC
>TRBJ2-4|TRBV7-7|.|.
CASNALATGAKNIQYF
TGTGCTAGCAACGCCCTTGCCACAGGGGCCAAAAACATTCAGTACTTC
>TRBJ1-4|TRBV7-9|.|.
CASSRLGSGEKLFF
TGTGCCAGCAGCCGATTAGGGTCGGGGGAAAAACTGTTTTTT
>TRBJ2-7|TRBV11-2|.|.
CASSLGSVSSYEQYF
TGTGCCAGCAGCTTAGGGTCGGTGAGCTCCTACGAGCAGTACTTC
>TRBJ1-5|TRBV6-2/TRBV6-3|.|TRBD1
CASSYTGTGADQPQHF
TGTGCCAGCAGTTACACCGGGACAGGGGCCGATCAGCCCCAGCATTTT
>TRBJ2-7|TRBV7-6|.|TRBD2
CASSLGGSSPEQYF
TGTGCCAGCAGCTTAGGCGGGAGTTCGCCCGAGCAGTACTTC
>TRBJ1-1|TRBV6-5|.|.
CASSRGGAFF
TGTGCCAGCAGCCGAGGGGGAGCTTTCTTT
>TRBJ1-5|TRBV6-5|.|TRBD1
CASSLNRGSDQPQHF
TGTGCCAGCAGTTTAAACAGGGGGAGCGATCAGCCCCAGCATTTT
>TRBJ1-1|TRBV5-1|.|TRBD1
CASKRDRDTEAFF
TGCGCCAGCAAAAGAGACAGGGACACTGAAGCTTTCTTT
>TRBJ1-2|TRBV25-1|.|.
CASSESQKVGGYTF
TGTGCCAGCAGTGAATCCCAGAAGGTGGGCGGCTACACCTTC
>TRBJ2-5|TRBV5-1|.|.
CASKNLAGNYETQYF
TGCGCCAGCAAAAACCTCGCAGGGAATTACGAGACCCAGTACTTC
>TRBJ2-1|TRBV9|.|TRBD1
CASSAEWTGGDEQFF
TGTGCCAGCAGCGCGGAATGGACAGGGGGTGATGAGCAGTTCTTC